What follows describes a single T cell receptor (beta chain). Here immunoSEQ multiplex PCR was the method, and the copy in TCRdb shows in-frame clones only, minus some. The table includes 70,000 or so clones, approximately 84% detected once. This entry is derived from a study of T cells in localized non-small cell lung cancer. Trimming removed 3 bases at V and 7 bases at J, with 6 bases between. The V gene's germline CDR1 is MDHEN and CDR2 SYDVKM. This CDR3 contains 11 residues. This receptor was taken from a female donor at least 60 years old with stage I lung adenocarcinoma. The chain links TRBV28 to TRBJ1-2; D is perhaps TRBD1 (5 bases). Specimen: peripheral blood, collected before any cancer treatment. CDR3 protein: CASSFGGGYTF. CDR3 nucleotide sequence: TGTGCCAGCAGTTTTGGGGGTGGCTACACCTTC.